This entry describes one TCR beta chain. The data were taken from a study of blood T cell repertoires in COVID-19. Study details: From T cells, B-cell-depleted T cells, or PBMCs came the material, which was cDNA or gDNA.

Method: immunoSEQ multiplex PCR; TCRdb's copy keeps in-frame clones and lacks some. The sample contains 200,000 to 250,000 clones, 80% to 90% of which appear only once. The CDR3 totals 22 residues. Clinical history reported by participants formed the basis on which cohorts were assigned. Source material: PBMCs or T cells enriched from blood (not recorded which). This chain links TRBV21-1 with TRBJ1-2; TRBD1, the table's D call, was not compared with the DNA. TRBV21-1 is an annotated pseudogene. The sequence derives from a middle-aged woman with acute COVID-19. The CDR3 reads CASSKTNRGATDRVFGNYGYTF. The CDR3 DNA follows: TGTGCCAGCAGCAAAACCAACCGCGGCGCAACGGACAGGGTTTTTGGTAACTATGGCTACACCTTC.